This TCR beta chain came from a study of graft-versus-host responses after intestinal transplantation. Study in general: Recipients were given multivisceral, liver-intestinal, or isolated intestinal transplants.

V lost 1 base and J 0 bases, leaving 6 bases between the germline ends. There are 14 residues in the CDR3. From germline, CDR1 is SGHTA and CDR2 FQGTGA. Measured with immunoSEQ multiplex PCR; TCRdb has only the in-frame clones, and not every one. This sample has roughly 20,000 clones, with 40% to 45% found just once. Labeling with CFSE marked 200,000 or so responder cells, which were plated with 200,000 or so irradiated, violet-dye-labeled stimulator cells. The source material was alloreactive CD8+ T cells from a mixed lymphocyte reaction culture, sampled before intestinal transplant. Subset noted: CFSE-low proliferating T cells sorted from roughly six-day pre-transplant mixed lymphocyte reaction (GvH or HvG direction). The chain combines TRBV7-3 with TRBJ2-5, with a possible D match to TRBD2 (5 bases). This receptor was obtained from a human patient who received an intestinal transplant. The CDR3 here is CASSLRGHQETQYF. The CDR3 DNA reads as TGTGCCAGCAGCTTAAGAGGGCACCAAGAGACCCAGTACTTC.